The present T cell receptor (beta chain) was sequenced within a study of regulatory T cells in long-lasting Graves disease. Time point given: newly diagnosed GD, antithyroid drugs for less than 3 months. Preparation of the TCR library used RNA extracted from PBMCs. In this sample, this clonotype turned up many times. Antigen specificity is unknown. Study-level results: Graves' patients with persistent disease showed TCR diversity lower than patients newly diagnosed.

CDR3-region Arm-PCR and iRepertoire HTBI primers produced the TCR beta libraries. TCRdb analysed the multiplex PCR reads with MiXCR anew, one entry per CDR3 protein. The sample shows 400,000 to 500,000 distinct CDR3 sequences, around 15% of them seen only once. CDR1 is MDHEN and CDR2 is SYDVKM in the germline V gene. This CDR3 region has 17 residues. V was cut by 4 bases and J by 1 base, with 18 bases left in between. These data also formed part of another study, on T cells in Graves' hyperthyroidism and ophthalmopathy. That study adds: Hyperthyroidism in the patients, aged 18 to 65, was newly diagnosed and under 2 months in duration. The primer set for the first-round RT-PCR of the TCR CDR3 was HTBI. The model's output predicted ophthalmopathy at a median of about 5.9 months prior to onset.

This TCR was sampled from a woman under 40 with Graves disease. Sequencing was performed on peripheral blood mononuclear cells (PBMCs), taken at new diagnosis, from a patient treated with antithyroid drugs. The chain uses TRBV28 and TRBJ2-3; D remains unclear. The CDR3 DNA sequence: TGTGCCAGCAGTTCCCTCACGGTGCGGCCACGCACAGATACGCAGTATTTT. Protein product: CASSSLTVRPRTDTQYF.